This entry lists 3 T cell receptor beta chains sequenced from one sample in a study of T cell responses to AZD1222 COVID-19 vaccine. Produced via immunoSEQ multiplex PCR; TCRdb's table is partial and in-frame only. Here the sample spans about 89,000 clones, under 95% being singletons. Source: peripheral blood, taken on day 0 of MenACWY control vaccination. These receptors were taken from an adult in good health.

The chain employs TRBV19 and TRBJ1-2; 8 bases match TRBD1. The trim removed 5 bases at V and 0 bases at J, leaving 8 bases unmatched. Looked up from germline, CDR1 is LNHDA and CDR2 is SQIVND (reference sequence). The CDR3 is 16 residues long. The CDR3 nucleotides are TGTGCCAGTAGTTCCCTAACAGGGGGAGCTAACTATGGCTACACCTTC. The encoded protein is CASSSLTGGANYGYTF.

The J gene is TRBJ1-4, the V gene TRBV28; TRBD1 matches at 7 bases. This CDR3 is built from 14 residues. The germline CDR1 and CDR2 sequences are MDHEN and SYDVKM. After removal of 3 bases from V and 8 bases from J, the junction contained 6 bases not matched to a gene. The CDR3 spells CASSFDRVKEKLFF. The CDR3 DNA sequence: TGTGCCAGCAGTTTCGACAGGGTGAAGGAAAAACTGTTTTTT.

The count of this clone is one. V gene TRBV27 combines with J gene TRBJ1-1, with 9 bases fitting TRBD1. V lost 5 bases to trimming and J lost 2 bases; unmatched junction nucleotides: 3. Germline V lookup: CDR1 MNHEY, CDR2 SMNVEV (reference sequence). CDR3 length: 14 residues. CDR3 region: CASSTGGSNTEAFF. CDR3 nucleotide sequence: TGTGCCAGCAGTACAGGGGGCAGTAACACTGAAGCTTTCTTT.